The 25 T cell receptor beta chains in this list originate from one sample, sequenced in a study of CD8 T cells in Susac syndrome (dated by TCRdb to the late 2010s). The library was obtained by the immunoSEQ multiplex PCR assay. RNA was extracted using the RNeasy kit, and roughly 0.5 to 1 ug of the RNA was reverse transcribed with random hexamers. TCRdb passed the public sequencing reads through fastp at Q25 and MiXCR, retaining productive beta sequences. Identical CDR3 protein sequences are pooled into one entry, listed with their most common genes and DNA. Recorded for this sample are approximately 180,000 distinct CDR3 sequences; about 94% of them occurred a single time. The ten top clones hold over 0.08% of the sample. Material for sequencing was CD4+ T cells from PBMCs. These receptors were collected from a human donor with multiple sclerosis.

V gene TRBV7-8 combines with J gene TRBJ2-7; possible D gene TRBD2, 6 bases. From germline, CDR1 is SGHVS and CDR2 FQNEAQ. The CDR3 has 14 amino acids. V was pared by 1 base and J by 4 bases, with 11 bases between. CDR3 loop: CASSLGTAGYEQYF. In nucleotides, the CDR3 is TGTGCCAGCAGCTTAGGGACCGCGGGGTACGAGCAGTACTTC.

The chain employs TRBV20-1 and TRBJ2-1, with 10 bases aligning to TRBD1. With V trimmed by 3 bases and J by 7 bases, 12 bases remained unmatched. The CDR3 extends over 16 amino acids. Germline values: CDR1 DFQATT, CDR2 SNEGSKA (reference sequence). The CDR3 bases are TGCAGTGCTAGCGGTACGGGACAGGGGAGATTAAATGAGCAGTTCTTC. Its protein product is CSASGTGQGRLNEQFF.

The chain recombines TRBV15 with TRBJ1-1; D is unresolved. V was clipped by 8 bases and J by 1 base, with 14 bases between them. The CDR3 has 14 amino acids. The germline gives CDR1 LNHNV, CDR2 YYDKDF (reference sequence). This CDR3 reads CATGLFHPNTEAFF. Here the CDR3 DNA reads TGTGCCACCGGCCTTTTTCATCCGAACACTGAAGCTTTCTTT.

V usage is TRBV5-1 and J usage is TRBJ1-2; D remains ambiguous. CDR1 is SGHRS and CDR2 is YFSETQ in the germline V gene. Trimming stripped 4 bases from V and 4 bases from J, with 8 bases between. This CDR3 region has 12 residues. The CDR3 protein is CASSPVGYGYTF. Written as DNA, the CDR3 is TGCGCCAGCAGCCCGGTGGGCTATGGCTACACCTTC.

This sequence joins TRBV24-1 and TRBJ2-1; TRBD2 agrees at 9 bases. The V and J ends lost 3 bases and 6 bases, in that order; junction bases with no gene match: 5. The germline V gene encodes CDR1 KGHDR and CDR2 SFDVKD. There are 15 residues in the CDR3. The chain's CDR3 is CATSDAGGPGNEQFF. The CDR3 nucleotides are TGTGCCACCAGTGATGCGGGAGGGCCGGGCAATGAGCAGTTCTTC.

The V and J genes are TRBV27 and TRBJ2-2; possibly TRBD2 for D (5 bases). V shed 3 bases and J shed 7 bases, with 18 bases lying between them. This CDR3 is built from 16 residues. Germline V gene sequence: CDR1 MNHEY, CDR2 SMNVEV (reference sequence). The CDR3 loop reads CASSFAGQYKDGELFF. CDR3 DNA sequence: TGTGCCAGCAGTTTCGCGGGTCAGTACAAGGACGGGGAGCTGTTTTTT.

This sequence joins TRBV6-4 and TRBJ1-1; 11 bases are shared with TRBD1. Per germline, CDR1 MRHNA and CDR2 SNTAGT. The V and J ends lost 5 bases and 3 bases, in that order; junction bases with no gene match: 14. CDR3 length: 18 amino acids. The CDR3 DNA reads TGTGCCAGCAGTCGAGGCACCCGTGGACAGGGGGCGGACACTGAAGCTTTCTTT. Translated: CASSRGTRGQGADTEAFF.

This rearrangement joins TRBV6-6 to TRBJ2-5; 8 bases match TRBD2. Germline V gives CDR1 MNHNY, CDR2 SVGAGI (reference sequence). The CDR3 loop spans 15 amino acids. Trimming cost V 6 bases and J 1 base; bases outside gene matches: 7. CDR3 region: CASSPGRALQETQYF. DNA of the CDR3: TGTGCCAGCAGCCCCGGGAGGGCCCTCCAAGAGACCCAGTACTTC.

This rearrangement joins TRBV9 to TRBJ2-1; D might be TRBD2 (5 bases). This CDR3 has 15 residues. The V end was cut by 0 bases, the J end by 4 bases, with 11 bases between. In germline, CDR1 is SGDLS, CDR2 YYNGEE. The CDR3 DNA is TGTGCCAGCAGCGTAGGAGGGAGCCAGTACAATGAGCAGTTCTTC. This codes for CASSVGGSQYNEQFF.

The chain employs TRBV7-2 and TRBJ2-7; perhaps TRBD1 as D (6 bases). The CDR3 spans 15 residues. Germline CDR1 reads SGHTA; CDR2 reads FQGNSA. The ends were cut back, 5 bases at V and 3 bases at J, with 17 bases in the middle. CDR3 in DNA: TGTGCCAGCAGCCCCGTAAGGACAGATCTCTACGAGCAGTACTTC. Translated, it gives CASSPVRTDLYEQYF.

CDR3 protein: CASSQGQGRNTEAFF. The CDR3 DNA reads TGTGCCAGCAGCCAAGGACAGGGGAGAAACACTGAAGCTTTCTTT. J is TRBJ1-1 and V is TRBV3-1; TRBD1 aligns across 8 bases. Germline V lookup: CDR1 LGHDT, CDR2 YNNKEL (reference sequence). The CDR3 sequence is 15 residues long. J gave up 2 bases and V 1 base, and 3 bases lay outside the gene matches.

The genes are TRBV4-1 and TRBJ2-3; TRBD2 aligns across 13 bases. CDR3 length equals 17 residues. V shed 4 bases and J 4 bases; nucleotides not matched to a gene: 8. In germline, CDR1 is MGHRA, CDR2 YSYEKL. CDR3: CASSPGLAGATSDTQYF. The CDR3 DNA reads as TGCGCCAGCAGCCCTGGACTAGCGGGGGCCACTTCAGATACGCAGTATTTT.

The V gene is TRBV6-1, the J gene TRBJ2-3, with 10 bases identical to TRBD2. The V gene's germline CDR1 is MNHNS and CDR2 SASEGT. The CDR3 contains 18 residues. V shed 5 bases, J shed 2 bases, and the junction held 13 bases outside the gene matches. In DNA, the CDR3 is TGTGCCAGCAGTCCATACTACGGGACTAGCGCCTCCACAGATACGCAGTATTTT. This sequence encodes CASSPYYGTSASTDTQYF.

This chain uses TRBV28 with TRBJ2-7; D is perhaps TRBD1 (6 bases). V was shortened by 5 bases and J by 3 bases, with 11 bases between the two germline ends. The CDR3 has 13 amino acids. Germline V lookup: CDR1 MDHEN, CDR2 SYDVKM. CDR3 DNA sequence: TGTGCCAGCAGTACAGGGACGGACTACGAGCAGTACTTC. Amino acids: CASSTGTDYEQYF.

The chain is built from TRBV3-1 and TRBJ2-2, with no clear D. CDR3 length: 15 amino acids. Looked up from germline, CDR1 is LGHDT and CDR2 is YNNKEL (reference sequence). Trimming pared 6 bases from V and 2 bases from J, leaving 13 bases between. CDR3 protein: CASSPISRNTGELFF. The CDR3 DNA follows: TGTGCCAGCAGTCCCATCAGCCGCAACACCGGGGAGCTGTTTTTT.

This chain joins TRBV5-1 and TRBJ1-6; 10 bases are shared with TRBD1. Germline-derived CDR1 and CDR2 are SGHRS and YFSETQ. The V segment lost 4 bases and the J segment 9 bases; nucleotides outside the gene matches: 7. The CDR3 contains 15 residues. CDR3 in amino acids: CASSLRDRGGSPLHF. The CDR3, as DNA: TGCGCCAGCAGCCTCCGGGACAGGGGAGGTTCACCCCTCCACTTT.

In its sample, this clonotype was seen a few times. V gene TRBV27 combines with J gene TRBJ1-6; D is unresolved. Germline V gene sequence: CDR1 MNHEY, CDR2 SMNVEV (reference sequence). Trimming removed 2 bases from V and 7 bases from J, with 6 bases in between. The CDR3 has 13 amino acids. The CDR3 DNA follows: TGTGCCAGCAGTTTACCGGGGAATTCACCCCTCCACTTT. Residues: CASSLPGNSPLHF.

The rearrangement joins TRBV6-5 to TRBJ1-5, with D perhaps TRBD1 (5 bases). The CDR3 loop spans 18 amino acids. Trimming cost V 2 bases and J 0 bases, with 17 bases left between them. From germline, CDR1 is MNHEY and CDR2 SVGAGI. CDR3 DNA: TGTGCCAGCAGTTACGCCAGGGAAGGCATTTATAGCAATCAGCCCCAGCATTTT. This sequence encodes CASSYAREGIYSNQPQHF.

The chain has TRBV6-2 or TRBV6-3 and TRBJ2-7, with a weak D call TRBD1 (6 bases). There are 14 residues in the CDR3. Looked up from germline, CDR1 is MNHEY and CDR2 is SVGEGT. Between the trimmed V and J ends, which lost 6 bases and 3 bases, there was a span of 15 bases. The CDR3 loop reads CASRTGQTGYEQYF. The CDR3 nucleotides are TGTGCCAGCAGAACCGGACAGACGGGCTACGAGCAGTACTTC.

The chain couples TRBV3-1 to TRBJ2-5; D not certain. The CDR3 spans 14 residues. With 1 base removed from V and 5 bases from J, the gap between germline ends came to 11 bases. Germline-derived CDR1 and CDR2 are LGHDT and YNNKEL (reference sequence). This CDR3 reads CASSQGWTGETQYF. The CDR3 nucleotides read TGTGCCAGCAGCCAAGGTTGGACCGGGGAGACCCAGTACTTC.

This sequence joins TRBV30 and TRBJ2-6, with D perhaps matching TRBD1 (6 bases). With 5 bases removed from V and 0 bases from J, the gap between germline ends came to 17 bases. This CDR3 spans 17 amino acids. In germline, CDR1 is GTSNPN, CDR2 SVGIG (reference sequence). The CDR3 spells CAWGTGFPLSGANVLTF. In nucleotides, the CDR3 is TGTGCCTGGGGCACAGGGTTCCCTCTCTCTGGGGCCAACGTCCTGACTTTC. Full variable domain (remainder filled in from reference TRBV30 and TRBJ2-6): SQTIHQWPATLVQPVGSPLSLECTVEGTSNPNLYWYRQAAGRGLQLLFYSVGIGQISSEVPQNLSASRPQDRQFILSSKKLLLSDSGFYLCAWGTGFPLSGANVLTFGAGSRLTVL.

This chain joins TRBV6-2 or TRBV6-3 and TRBJ2-4, with a tentative D call TRBD1 (5 bases). Per germline, CDR1 MNHEY and CDR2 SVGEGT. The CDR3 extends over 17 amino acids. Trimming stripped 3 bases from V and 1 base from J, with 16 bases between. The CDR3 sequence: CASSYYRQTEAKNIQYF. The CDR3 bases are TGTGCCAGCAGTTATTACCGACAGACAGAGGCCAAAAACATTCAGTACTTC.

This sequence joins TRBV7-8 and TRBJ1-5; D is undetermined. The V and J ends lost 3 bases and 4 bases respectively, with 7 bases between them. Per germline, CDR1 SGHVS and CDR2 FQNEAQ. The CDR3 loop spans 13 amino acids. CDR3 DNA: TGTGCCAGCAGCTTCCAAGGAAATCAGCCCCAGCATTTT. It is translated as CASSFQGNQPQHF.

The rearrangement uses TRBV5-1 and TRBJ1-1; D unclear. V was cut by 1 base and J by 1 base, with 8 bases left in between. Germline CDR1 SGHRS, CDR2 YFSETQ. This CDR3 has 14 residues. CDR3 in DNA: TGCGCCAGCAGCTTGATAACGGCGAACACTGAAGCTTTCTTT. Encoded protein: CASSLITANTEAFF.

The chain joins TRBV20-1 to TRBJ2-5; TRBD2 is a possible D gene (6 bases). Trimming took 3 bases from V and 5 from J, leaving 13 bases between them. Germline V gene data show CDR1 as DFQATT and CDR2 as SNEGSKA (reference sequence). The CDR3 extends over 13 amino acids. CDR3 sequence (DNA): TGCAGTGCTAGCGGGAGCGTAATGGAGACCCAGTACTTC. This sequence encodes CSASGSVMETQYF.